This T cell receptor (beta chain) was observed in a study of shared T cell receptors in the human thymus. Libraries were prepared by immunoSEQ multiplex PCR; TCRdb keeps only in-frame clonotypes and omits some of them. Of 500,000 to 550,000 clones listed, around 82% are singletons. These data also featured in a second study, about human thymus T cells. Per that study: Thymic samples were excised during corrective heart operations. It looked as if thymic and blood repertoires used V and J genes in a biased way.

The source of this sequence is a boy under three years old with a congenital heart defect. The sequencing sample was made of thymocytes.

The chain's CDR3 is CSVRQVRLYNEQFF. CDR3 nucleotide sequence: TGCAGCGTTCGACAGGTCCGCCTCTACAATGAGCAGTTCTTC. The chain is built from TRBV29-1 and TRBJ2-1; tentatively, D is TRBD1 (6 bases). Germline CDR1 reads SQVTM; CDR2 reads ANQGSEA. V lost 5 bases to trimming and J lost 3 bases, with 14 bases between them. The CDR3 is 14 residues long.